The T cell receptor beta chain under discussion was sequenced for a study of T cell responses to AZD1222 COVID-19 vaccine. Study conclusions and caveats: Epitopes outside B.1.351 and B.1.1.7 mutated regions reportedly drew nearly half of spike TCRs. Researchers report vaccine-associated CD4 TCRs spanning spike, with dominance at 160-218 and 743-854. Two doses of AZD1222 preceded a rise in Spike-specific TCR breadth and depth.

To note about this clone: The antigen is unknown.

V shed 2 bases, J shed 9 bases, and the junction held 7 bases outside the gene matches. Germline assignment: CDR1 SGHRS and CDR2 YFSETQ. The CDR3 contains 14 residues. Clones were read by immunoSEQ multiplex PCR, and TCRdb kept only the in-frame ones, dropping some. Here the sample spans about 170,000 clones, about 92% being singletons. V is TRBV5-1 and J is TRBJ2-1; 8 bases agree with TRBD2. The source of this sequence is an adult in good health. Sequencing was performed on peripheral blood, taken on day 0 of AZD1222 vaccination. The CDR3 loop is CASSFPAGAGEQFF. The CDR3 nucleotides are TGCGCCAGCAGCTTCCCAGCGGGAGCAGGTGAGCAGTTCTTC.